This T cell receptor beta chain comes out of a study of blood T cell repertoires in COVID-19. Study-level information: COVID-19 samples, acute and convalescent, were from the United States, Italy and Spain. PBMCs, B-cell-depleted T cells, or T cells provided the cDNA or gDNA that made up the material.

The V gene lost 3 bases and the J gene lost 0 bases, with 10 bases spanning the gap. Germline assignment: CDR1 LGHDT and CDR2 YNNKEL (reference sequence). This CDR3 contains 15 residues. Methods used by the authors: Estimation of nucleated cell counts was performed using reference gene primer amplification. TCRdb's copy holds only in-frame clones and misses some; the assay was immunoSEQ multiplex PCR. That table is the source of V, J and clone size, and D and trimming were worked out from the DNA. The sample lists 170,000 or so clones; approximately 86% were seen once. The gene calls are TRBV3-1 (or the pseudogene TRBV3-2) and TRBJ2-3; D is possibly TRBD1 (6 bases). The sample comprised peripheral blood. The receptor comes from a man aged 35-49 years with active or convalescent COVID-19. CDR3 sequence reads: CASSQSGVSTDTQYF. The CDR3 DNA follows: TGTGCCAGCAGCCAGTCAGGGGTGAGCACAGATACGCAGTATTTT.